The 26 T cell receptor beta chains presented below share a single source sample, sequenced in a study of blood T cell repertoires in COVID-19. Some clones are missing from TCRdb's copy, which holds only in-frame ones; the method was immunoSEQ multiplex PCR. Seen here are about 280,000 clones, around 86% observed once, and the top ten hold more than 10%. Sample: peripheral blood. These receptors came from a human donor in a cohort sampled during active COVID-19.

In DNA form, the CDR3 reads TGTGCCAGTAGTAGCCAGGCAGGCCCCAGGGGGGAGCTGTTTTTT. Protein sequence: CASSSQAGPRGELFF. V gene TRBV19 combines with J gene TRBJ2-2; D ambiguous. The CDR3 is 15 amino acids. Germline lookup yields CDR1 LNHDA and CDR2 SQIVND (reference sequence). V dropped 4 bases and J dropped 8 bases, with 17 bases sitting between them.

This chain joins TRBV9 and TRBJ1-3; D is perhaps TRBD1 (5 bases). The germline gives CDR1 SGDLS, CDR2 YYNGEE. The ends were cut back, 0 bases at V and 3 bases at J, with 13 bases in the middle. The CDR3 is 16 residues long. This CDR3 reads CASSVASTVFGNTIYF. Here the CDR3 DNA reads TGTGCCAGCAGCGTAGCGTCGACAGTCTTTGGAAACACCATATATTTT.

This clone was detected only once. The chain joins TRBV19 to TRBJ1-1; D gene unclear. The germline V gene encodes CDR1 LNHDA and CDR2 SQIVND (reference sequence). The length of the CDR3 is 11 residues. V lost 6 bases and J 1 base, leaving 3 bases between the germline ends. CDR3 nucleotides: TGTGCCAGTAGCAGGAACACTGAAGCTTTCTTT. It translates to CASSRNTEAFF.

The rearrangement links TRBV9 to TRBJ2-1; the match to TRBD2 covers 12 bases. V trimming: 4 bases; J trimming: 7 bases; junction bases outside the gene matches: 18. This CDR3 comprises 19 residues. CDR1 is SGDLS, CDR2 YYNGEE, per germline. Here the CDR3 reads CASSPRATSGSFPGNEQFF. The DNA of the CDR3 is TGTGCCAGCAGCCCCCGCGCGACTAGCGGGAGTTTCCCCGGAAATGAGCAGTTCTTC.

The V gene is TRBV14, the J gene TRBJ1-2; D is unclear. The CDR3 spans 12 residues. Trimming took 7 bases from V and 5 from J, leaving 11 bases between them. The germline V gene encodes CDR1 SGHDN and CDR2 FVKESK. This CDR3 is CASTRDGYGYTF. The DNA of the CDR3 is TGTGCCAGCACGAGGGATGGGTATGGCTACACCTTC.

The CDR3 coding sequence is TGCGCCAGCAGCCAAATTTCGGGGTATAGCAATCAGCCCCAGCATTTT. Translating it yields CASSQISGYSNQPQHF. The chain joins TRBV4-1 to TRBJ1-5; D remains ambiguous. Germline CDR1 is MGHRA and CDR2 is YSYEKL. CDR3 length: 16 residues. Trimming shortened V by 2 bases and J by 0 bases, and 11 bases separated the two germline ends.

The genes are TRBV27 and TRBJ1-5; no clear D. Per germline, CDR1 MNHEY and CDR2 SMNVEV (reference sequence). The CDR3 sequence is 15 residues long. V was cut by 3 bases and J by 0 bases, with 9 bases left in between. In DNA, the CDR3 is TGTGCCAGCAGTTTGAGAAGCGGTAGCAATCAGCCCCAGCATTTT. It specifies CASSLRSGSNQPQHF.

The CDR3 sequence is CASHNYNEQFF. Written as DNA, the CDR3 is TGTGCCAGCCACAATTACAATGAGCAGTTCTTC. The chain combines TRBV7-9 with TRBJ2-1; D unresolved. The CDR3 runs 11 residues. Trimming took off 8 bases at V and 4 bases at J, with 6 bases between the two ends. From germline, CDR1 is SEHNR and CDR2 FQNEAQ (reference sequence).

The chain couples TRBV6-1 to TRBJ1-2, with 8 bases that match TRBD1. CDR3 length: 18 amino acids. Germline V CDR1 and CDR2: MNHNS, SASEGT. With V trimmed by 2 bases and J by 1 base, 12 bases remained unmatched. CDR3 nucleotide sequence: TGTGCCAGCAGTGAATTATTCACCGGGACAGGAGTTAACTATGGCTACACCTTC. It is translated as CASSELFTGTGVNYGYTF.

This rearrangement joins TRBV9 to TRBJ2-1; maybe TRBD2 (6 bases). V was clipped by 0 bases and J by 6 bases, with 13 bases between them. Germline V lookup: CDR1 SGDLS, CDR2 YYNGEE. This CDR3 spans 15 amino acids. In DNA, the CDR3 is TGTGCCAGCAGCGTAGGGATTACTAGCCCCAATGAGCAGTTCTTC. Its protein product is CASSVGITSPNEQFF.

This clone was seen only a few times. This rearrangement joins TRBV28 to TRBJ2-7; TRBD1 aligns across 7 bases. CDR3 length: 13 residues. J lost 2 bases, V lost 2 bases, and 0 bases had no gene match. Per the germline V gene, CDR1 is MDHEN and CDR2 is SYDVKM. DNA for the CDR3: TGTGCCAGCAGTTTAAGGGGGCCCTACGAGCAGTACTTC. The encoded protein is CASSLRGPYEQYF.

A word on this clone: The identical CDR3 is also encoded by other nucleotide sequences in the sample. V gene TRBV24-1 combines with J gene TRBJ2-1; possibly TRBD2 for D (6 bases). The V gene's germline CDR1 is KGHDR and CDR2 SFDVKD. V was clipped by 10 bases and J by 2 bases, with 8 bases between them. The CDR3 has 12 amino acids. In DNA form, the CDR3 reads TGTGCCACTAGCGGAACCTACAATGAGCAGTTCTTC. It is translated as CATSGTYNEQFF.

The rearrangement joins TRBV6-6 to TRBJ1-4; D is undetermined. CDR1 MNHNY and CDR2 SVGAGI come from the germline V gene (reference sequence). Trimming stripped 2 bases from V and 12 bases from J, with 10 bases between. The CDR3 spans 12 residues. CDR3 loop: CASSYENRELFF. In DNA form, the CDR3 reads TGTGCCAGCAGTTACGAGAACCGGGAACTGTTTTTT.

The chain links TRBV4-2 to TRBJ2-3; TRBD2 matches at 9 bases. Per germline, CDR1 LGHNA and CDR2 YNFKEQ. This CDR3 has 15 residues. After removal of 1 base from V and 6 bases from J, the junction contained 5 bases not matched to a gene. In DNA form, the CDR3 reads TGTGCCAGCAGCCAAGCCGCGGGAGGGGGGGATACGCAGTATTTT. Residues: CASSQAAGGGDTQYF.

The rearrangement joins TRBV5-1 to TRBJ1-1; 10 nucleotides line up with TRBD1. The V and J ends lost 5 bases and 2 bases, in that order; junction bases with no gene match: 3. CDR1 and CDR2 from the germline V gene are SGHRS and YFSETQ. The CDR3 is made up of 14 amino acids. The CDR3 region has the DNA TGCGCCAGCAGAGGGACAGGGGAAAACACTGAAGCTTTCTTT. Translation gives CASRGTGENTEAFF.

This chain joins TRBV28 and TRBJ1-2; D may be TRBD1 (6 bases). Between the trimmed V and J ends, which lost 2 bases and 4 bases, there was a span of 11 bases. CDR3 length equals 14 residues. The V gene's germline CDR1 is MDHEN and CDR2 SYDVKM. The CDR3 sequence is CASSLSAGAYGYTF. The CDR3 coding sequence is TGTGCCAGCAGTTTAAGTGCAGGGGCCTATGGCTACACCTTC.

The chain carries TRBV7-3 and TRBJ2-2; a weak D match, TRBD2 (6 bases). The CDR3 contains 17 residues. Germline loops: CDR1 SGHTA, CDR2 FQGTGA. V lost 5 bases to trimming and J lost 4 bases, with 20 bases between them. The CDR3 protein is CASSARLGQGGTGELFF. Written as DNA, the CDR3 is TGTGCCAGCAGCGCTCGACTCGGGCAGGGAGGCACCGGGGAGCTGTTTTTT.

J is TRBJ1-1 and V is TRBV2, with 7 bases fitting TRBD1. V lost 4 bases, J lost 8 bases, and 1 base stayed unmatched. From germline, CDR1 is SNHLY and CDR2 FYNNEI. The CDR3 sequence is 11 residues long. In nucleotides, the CDR3 is TGTGCCAGCAGTGTGACAGGGGAAGCTTTCTTT. It is translated as CASSVTGEAFF.

The genes are TRBV11-2 and TRBJ2-7, with TRBD2 as a possible D gene (5 bases). Germline assignment: CDR1 SGHAT and CDR2 FQNNGV. Trimming cost V 1 base and J 3 bases, with 13 bases left between them. The CDR3 consists of 15 residues. The DNA of the CDR3 is TGTGCCAGCAGCTTAGGGTTAGGACTCAACTACGAGCAGTACTTC. Protein: CASSLGLGLNYEQYF.

The gene calls are TRBV7-6 and TRBJ2-1; 7 bases are shared with TRBD1. Germline values: CDR1 SGHVS, CDR2 FNYEAQ. The CDR3 covers 15 residues. Trimming at V came to 5 bases and at J to 9 bases, leaving 13 bases not matched to a gene. The CDR3 region has the DNA TGTGCCAGCAGCCCCATCGCGACAGGGCTGGGTGAGCAGTTCTTC. Translation: CASSPIATGLGEQFF.

The chain employs TRBV4-3 and TRBJ2-1; a possible D gene is TRBD1 (5 bases). The CDR3 covers 18 residues. Germline V CDR1 and CDR2: LGHNA, YSLEER. Trimming took off 0 bases at V and 3 bases at J, with 18 bases between the two ends. In DNA, the CDR3 is TGCGCCAGCAGCCAAGATTTACCAACAGGTCCCCTCTACAATGAGCAGTTCTTC. Translating it yields CASSQDLPTGPLYNEQFF.

The chain is built from TRBV5-4 and TRBJ1-1; D remains ambiguous. The CDR3 consists of 14 residues. Per the germline V gene, CDR1 is SGHNT and CDR2 is YYREEE (reference sequence). V was cut by 0 bases and J by 1 base, with 7 bases left in between. The CDR3 DNA reads TGTGCCAGCAGCTTGGCGAGAGAGAACACTGAAGCTTTCTTT. Amino acid sequence: CASSLARENTEAFF. The full variable domain, in which reference TRBV5-4 and TRBJ1-1 provide the parts outside the CDR3, is ETGVTQSPTHLIKTRGQQVTLRCSSQSGHNTVSWYQQALGQGPQFIFQYYREEENGRGNFPPRFSGLQFPNYSSELNVNALELDDSALYLCASSLARENTEAFFGQGTRLTVV.

This clone showed up just a few times. This rearrangement joins TRBV10-1 to TRBJ1-1, with unresolved D. This CDR3 spans 16 amino acids. Per germline, CDR1 WNHNN and CDR2 SYGVQD (reference sequence). The V gene lost 0 bases and the J gene lost 3 bases, with 14 bases spanning the gap. The CDR3 loop reads CASSESRTLRDTEAFF. DNA for the CDR3: TGCGCCAGCAGTGAGTCGAGAACTCTACGGGACACTGAAGCTTTCTTT.

This clone has only one observation. The V and J genes are TRBV6-5 and TRBJ2-7, with 7 bases identical to TRBD1. Trimming removed 8 bases from V and 3 bases from J; junction bases left unmatched: 7. The CDR3 runs 13 residues. Per germline, CDR1 MNHEY and CDR2 SVGAGI. The CDR3 loop reads CASYRQGGYEQYF. CDR3 nucleotides: TGTGCCAGCTACAGACAGGGCGGCTACGAGCAGTACTTC.

This clone was picked up one time. The chain joins TRBV4-3 to TRBJ1-5; tentatively, D is TRBD1 (6 bases). The germline V and J ends were trimmed by 1 base and 0 bases, with 28 bases remaining between them. This CDR3 contains 22 residues. CDR1 is LGHNA and CDR2 is YSLEER in the germline V gene. In DNA form, the CDR3 reads TGCGCCAGCAGCCAAGCGGGGGGCGCGTTTAGACCCCTTGGATATAGCAATCAGCCCCAGCATTTT. It codes for CASSQAGGAFRPLGYSNQPQHF.

The chain has TRBV3-1 (or the pseudogene TRBV3-2) and TRBJ2-5, with D perhaps matching TRBD1 (5 bases). The CDR3 is 15 residues long. Germline V gene lookup returns CDR1 LGHDT and CDR2 YNNKEL (reference sequence). The V end lost 3 bases, the J end lost 4 bases, and 15 bases lay between the germline ends. The CDR3 protein is CASSHDPRVSETQYF. CDR3 nucleotides: TGTGCCAGCAGCCATGACCCCAGGGTGTCAGAGACCCAGTACTTC.